This T cell receptor beta chain was found in a study of T cells in Graves' hyperthyroidism and ophthalmopathy (dated by TCRdb to between 2018 and 2021). For the wider study: Peripheral blood was collected at initial diagnosis, before any treatment. TCR V-J signatures able to tell the groups apart were searched for in a discovery cohort of 95 to 100 patients, of whom approximately 40 had Graves' ophthalmopathy and 55 to 65 had stable Graves' hyperthyroidism. Whether ophthalmopathy could be predicted prospectively was tested in an independent validation cohort made up of roughly 20 hyperthyroidism patients plus 17 patients who later progressed to ophthalmopathy. For training and testing, the 110 or so patients in the discovery cohort were randomly divided in a 7:3 ratio. Thyroid tissue and blood T-cell repertoires from about 6 Graves' hyperthyroidism patients were also compared in the study. After sampling, hyperthyroidism patients received methimazole starting at 30 mg daily, and ophthalmopathy patients received high-dose intravenous methylprednisolone. According to the paper, TCR Vbeta CDR3 sequencing was carried out on 135 peripheral blood samples, which came from fewer than 50 ophthalmopathy, 75 or so hyperthyroidism and approximately 17 progressor patients.

Study-wide findings and limitations: Blood samples also contained most of the expanded thyroid clonotypes (frequency above 0.001), which suggests that blood repertoires may reflect thyroid immune responses. Sample size was not statistically predetermined, and investigators were not blinded to group allocation. In cross-validation, a model built on a 13 V-J signature told ophthalmopathy apart from stable hyperthyroidism with approximately 90% sensitivity and approximately 84% specificity, and in testing the same model reached 80%/75%. In validation, progression to ophthalmopathy was predicted by the model with nearly 71% sensitivity and approximately 78% specificity, a median of approximately 6.5 months before onset.

The TCR beta CDR3 regions were amplified from the RNA transcripts. For the first round of RT-PCR on the TCR CDR3, the HTBI primer set was used together with the Qiagen OneStep RT-PCR kit. Libraries were constructed in a second round of multiplex PCR, after which size selection and purification were performed. The libraries were sequenced on an Illumina HiSeq2000 using paired-end 100 bp reads. The authors' analysis ran thus. SOAPnuke was used to process the raw data, removing reads that contained adapters or uncalled bases, had a mean Phred below 15, or lacked an exact match to the constant primer or identifier. COPE v1.2.5 was used to merge high-quality paired reads, and clonotypes were defined as unique nucleotide sequences. MiTCR v1.1 was used to align the clonotypes against IMGT TRBV, TRBD and TRBJ reference segments. The analysis was restricted to V-J combinations with a frequency above 0.0001, which together covered 99% to 99.2% of the repertoires. A TCS score was defined as the ratio of F50 (clonal expansion) to E x V (chaos), with BLOSUM62-based TCRdist applied between CDR3 peptides within each V-J. Welch's t-statistics and random forest reduced several hundred V-J features to 10 to 15, which were used in a naive Bayes classifier (R e1071). TCRdb cleaned the public reads at Q25 with fastp, built clones with MiXCR and kept in-frame beta chains. Duplicate CDR3 protein sequences are folded into a single record with the most common DNA and genes. TCRdb's processing, not the study's, gives the V and J calls here. A total of approximately 300,000 distinct CDR3 sequences appear in this sample, around 15% of them only once. The ten biggest clones cover 55% to 60% of the sample.

The germline V gene sets CDR1 to SGHTS and CDR2 to YDEGEE. Relative to germline, V is 0 bases shorter and J is 6 bases shorter, with 13 bases between their ends. Spanning cysteine to phenylalanine, the CDR3 consists of 15 amino acids. Only the CDR3 part of the read is kept: 45 bases, read in frame from the first base. Ophthalmopathy patients had moderately to severely active disease, Clinical Activity Score of at least 3, NOSPECS grade of at least 4, and duration under 3 months. Exclusion was applied to patients with uncontrolled infections, other autoimmune diseases, pregnancy or lactation. Diagnoses were based on clinical symptoms, serum thyroxine and TRAb, thyroid ultrasound and orbital computed tomography. Ficoll-Paque density gradient centrifugation was used to isolate PBMCs from 10 ml of fresh peripheral blood. Trizol reagent was used to extract total RNA, and RNA quality was then checked on an Agilent 2100 Bioanalyzer.

Comments on this clonotype: Its antigen is currently not known. Base qualities were left out, and no much larger clone turns up one base away.

Sequencing was performed on blood. The V and J segments used are TRBV5-8 and TRBJ2-1, with no D gene named confidently. The source of this sequence is a woman aged 55-70 years with Graves' ophthalmopathy. The bases are TGTGCCAGCAGCTTGGGGCTGGAGTCGGGCAATGAGCAGTTCTTC. This is translated as CASSLGLESGNEQFF.